This T cell receptor (beta chain) stems from a study of blood T cell repertoires in COVID-19. Sequencing was performed with immunoSEQ multiplex PCR; in TCRdb, only in-frame clones are kept and a portion is missing. The sample holds 90,000 to 150,000 clones, roughly three quarters seen once. Germline-derived CDR1 and CDR2 are MNHEY and SVGAGI. The length of the CDR3 is 14 residues. Between the trimmed V and J ends, which lost 6 bases and 3 bases, there was a span of 11 bases. Sequencing used peripheral blood. The chain carries TRBV6-5 and TRBJ2-2; D perhaps matches TRBD2 (5 bases). The origin of this receptor is a woman older than 75 with acute or convalescent COVID-19. CDR3 in DNA: TGTGCCAGCAGCCTGAACGGGGACACCGGGGAGCTGTTTTTT. It is translated as CASSLNGDTGELFF.